The 3 T cell receptor beta chains below come from one sample, sequenced in a study of HIV-infected patients and healthy controls. Alpha and beta constant-region primers primed reverse transcription of about 0.5 ug RNA. Each of the alpha and beta chains got its own library through chain-specific third strand synthesis with indices. TCRdb itself ran the 5' RACE reads through MiXCR, one entry per CDR3 protein. The sample comprises about 7,600 distinct CDR3 sequences, about a tenth of which are singletons, and approximately 22% rests with the top ten. The repertoire came from unfractionated whole blood and reflected all unsorted peripheral T cells. The sample in question was blood, obtained before antiretroviral therapy. The source is an adult with HIV infection.

V is TRBV19 and J is TRBJ2-1, with 11 bases lining up with TRBD2. The J segment lost 9 bases and the V segment lost 6 bases, leaving 7 bases of the junction unmatched. The germline V gene has CDR1 LNHDA and CDR2 SQIVND (reference sequence). The CDR3 extends over 14 amino acids. The CDR3 sequence is CASRYSGRAGEQFF. In DNA, the CDR3 is TGTGCCAGTAGATATAGCGGGAGGGCTGGTGAGCAGTTCTTC. Combining the CDR3 with reference TRBV19 and TRBJ2-1 gives the whole variable domain DGGITQSPKYLFRKEGQNVTLSCEQNLNHDAMYWYRQDPGQGLRLIYYSQIVNDFQKGDIAEGYSVSREKKESFPLTVTSAQKNPTAFYLCASRYSGRAGEQFFGPGTRLTVL.

At least ten counts were recorded for this clonotype. The chain uses TRBV21-1 and TRBJ2-5; the table's D call, TRBD1, was not checked against the DNA. TRBV21-1 is tagged as a pseudogene. The CDR3 has 16 residues. This CDR3 is CASSNLPGQGSETQYF. As DNA, the CDR3 is TGTGCCAGCAGCAACTTACCGGGACAGGGTTCGGAGACCCAGTACTTC.

This chain connects TRBV18 to TRBJ1-1; 8 bases agree with TRBD1. The V gene end was trimmed by 3 bases and the J gene end by 6 bases; junction bases not matched to a gene: 6. Germline assignment: CDR1 KGHSH and CDR2 LQKENI. The CDR3 loop spans 14 amino acids. For the CDR3, the DNA is TGTGCCAGCTCACCTGGACAGGGAAGCGCTGAAGCTTTCTTT. Its translation is CASSPGQGSAEAFF.